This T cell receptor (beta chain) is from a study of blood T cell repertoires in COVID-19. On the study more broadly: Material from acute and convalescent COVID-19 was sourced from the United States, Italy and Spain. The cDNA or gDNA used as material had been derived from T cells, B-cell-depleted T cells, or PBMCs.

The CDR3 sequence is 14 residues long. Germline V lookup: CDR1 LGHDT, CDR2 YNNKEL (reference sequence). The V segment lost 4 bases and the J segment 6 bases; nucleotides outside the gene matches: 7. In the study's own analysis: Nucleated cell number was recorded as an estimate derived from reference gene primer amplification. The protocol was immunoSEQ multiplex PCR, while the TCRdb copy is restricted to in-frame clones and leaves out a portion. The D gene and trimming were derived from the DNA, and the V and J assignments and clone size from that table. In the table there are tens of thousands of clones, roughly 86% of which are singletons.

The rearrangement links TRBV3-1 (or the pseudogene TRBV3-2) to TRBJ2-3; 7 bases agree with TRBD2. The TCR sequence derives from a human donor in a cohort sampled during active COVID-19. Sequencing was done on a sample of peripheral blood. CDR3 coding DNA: TGTGCCAGCAGCCGGGAGGGGACGGGGGATACGCAGTATTTT. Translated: CASSREGTGDTQYF.